A selection of T cell receptor beta chains follows, all from one sample in a study of shared clonotypes between healthy human individuals. Measured with immunoSEQ multiplex PCR; TCRdb has only the in-frame clones, and not every one. Of over 100,000 clones listed, about 63% are singletons. Sequencing was carried out using memory CD8+ T cells sorted from blood. These receptors originate from a woman aged 30 to 39 in good health. Both conserved end residues are part of each CDR3. The D gene is left open where the match is weak. The size field is filled for only some rows; it gives once, few, many or a size class.

CDR3 protein	CDR3 DNA	clone size	V gene	J gene	D gene
CASSLDTQGDEQFF	TGTGCCAGCAGCTTAGATACCCAGGGGGATGAGCAGTTCTTC	NA	TRBV11-2	TRBJ2-1	TRBD1
CASSRSTVWGETQYF	TGTGCCAGCAGCCGTTCGACAGTTTGGGGTGAGACCCAGTACTTC	NA	TRBV6-6	TRBJ2-5	NA
CAWSVPLLEGLWTGELFF	TGTGCCTGGAGTGTACCCCTCCTGGAGGGGCTTTGGACCGGGGAGCTGTTTTTT	NA	TRBV30	TRBJ2-2	NA
CASSASTENTEAFF	TGTGCCAGCAGCGCCTCGACAGAGAACACTGAAGCTTTCTTT	medium-sized	TRBV7-4	TRBJ1-1	NA
CASSLPSGLEVEQYF	TGCGCCAGCAGCTTGCCCTCTGGACTAGAAGTGGAGCAGTACTTC	NA	TRBV5-1	TRBJ2-7	TRBD2
CASSLDPQGTFYEQYF	TGTGCCAGCAGTTTAGACCCCCAGGGGACTTTCTACGAGCAGTACTTC	NA	TRBV27	TRBJ2-7	NA
CASSLAKGHLNTEAFF	TGTGCCAGCAGCTTAGCGAAGGGCCATCTGAACACTGAAGCTTTCTTT	NA	TRBV7-9	TRBJ1-1	NA
CASRMPDGGNTEAFF	TGTGCCAGCAGGATGCCGGACGGCGGGAACACTGAAGCTTTCTTT	NA	TRBV7-9	TRBJ1-1	NA
CASSPRTSGQYF	TGTGCCAGCAGCCCCAGGACTAGCGGACAGTACTTC	once	TRBV7-2	TRBJ2-5	TRBD2
CASSRTGGSSYEQYF	TGTGCCAGCAGTAGGACCGGCGGCAGCTCCTACGAGCAGTACTTC	NA	TRBV6-6	TRBJ2-7	NA
CSVPQGAGTGELFF	TGCAGCGTGCCCCAGGGGGCTGGCACCGGGGAGCTGTTTTTT	NA	TRBV29-1	TRBJ2-2	TRBD1
CASRGTASNYGYTF	TGTGCCAGCAGGGGGACAGCCTCTAACTATGGCTACACCTTC	NA	TRBV2	TRBJ1-2	TRBD1
CASSSDMAADYEQYF	TGTGCCAGCAGTTCTGATATGGCGGCGGATTACGAGCAGTACTTC	NA	TRBV28	TRBJ2-7	NA
CASRPGGEKLFF	TGTGCCAGCCGACCGGGCGGCGAAAAACTGTTTTTT	NA	TRBV18	TRBJ1-4	NA
CASSQEGAEGYEQYF	TGTGCCAGCAGCCAAGAAGGAGCGGAGGGGTACGAGCAGTACTTC	NA	TRBV4-2	TRBJ2-7	NA
CASSQVGLVVAGVHEQYF	TGCGCCAGCAGCCAAGTGGGCTTGGTGGTAGCGGGAGTGCACGAGCAGTACTTC	few	TRBV4-1	TRBJ2-7	TRBD2
CASSLYGESDNEQFF	TGTGCCAGCAGCTTGTATGGAGAATCGGACAATGAGCAGTTCTTC	once	TRBV5-6	TRBJ2-1	NA
CASSQDPRDRGNSGAFF	TGCGCCAGCAGCCAAGATCCCCGGGACAGGGGGAACTCAGGAGCTTTCTTT	NA	TRBV4-1	TRBJ1-1	TRBD1
CASSRQGRDTEAFF	TGTGCCAGCAGCCGTCAGGGGAGGGACACTGAAGCTTTCTTT	NA	TRBV5-6	TRBJ1-1	NA
CASSFLASGARQQYF	TGTGCCAGCAGTTTTTTGGCTAGCGGAGCCCGGCAGCAGTACTTC	NA	TRBV28	TRBJ2-7	TRBD2
CASSSGFGGRVGAFF	TGTGCCAGCAGCTCCGGATTTGGGGGGCGGGTTGGTGCTTTCTTT	few	TRBV11-2	TRBJ1-1	NA
CASKGASGAEQYF	TGTGCCAGTAAGGGGGCCTCGGGTGCCGAGCAGTACTTC	NA	TRBV13	TRBJ2-7	TRBD1
CASSMRNQPQHF	TGTGCCAGTAGTATGCGTAATCAGCCCCAGCATTTT	NA	TRBV19	TRBJ1-5	NA
CASSVGGSQETQYF	TGTGCCAGCAGCGTGGGGGGCAGCCAAGAGACCCAGTACTTC	NA	TRBV9	TRBJ2-5	NA
CASSLTPTGGLAELTYEQYF	TGTGCTAGTTCCCTAACCCCGACGGGAGGACTAGCGGAACTGACCTACGAGCAGTACTTC	NA	TRBV12-5	TRBJ2-7	TRBD2
CASSLATMGGWSGNTIYF	TGTGCCAGCAGCTTAGCGACGATGGGGGGCTGGAGCGGAAACACCATATATTTT	many	TRBV7-2	TRBJ1-3	NA
CASSEYFSPSGSSYEQYF	TGTGCCAGCAGTGAATATTTCAGCCCTAGCGGAAGCTCCTACGAGCAGTACTTC	NA	TRBV25-1	TRBJ2-7	TRBD2
CSVVNRGAYEQYF	TGCAGCGTTGTGAACAGGGGGGCCTACGAGCAGTACTTC	NA	TRBV29-1	TRBJ2-7	TRBD1
CASSSGQGFAEAFF	TGTGCCAGCAGCTCAGGACAGGGTTTCGCTGAAGCTTTCTTT	NA	TRBV7-3	TRBJ1-1	TRBD1
CASKASWTEQFF	TGCGCCAGCAAAGCCAGCTGGACTGAGCAGTTCTTC	NA	TRBV10-2	TRBJ2-1	NA
CASRAPRVHTGELFF	TGTGCCAGCAGGGCCCCGAGGGTCCACACCGGGGAGCTGTTTTTT	many	TRBV6-5	TRBJ2-2	NA
CASSYSGVHEQYF	TGTGCCAGCAGTTATTCGGGGGTCCACGAGCAGTACTTC	NA	TRBV6-5	TRBJ2-7	NA
CASTISGAYKNYGYTF	TGTGCCAGCACCATATCGGGGGCGTATAAAAACTATGGCTACACCTTC	NA	TRBV6-6	TRBJ1-2	NA
CASRQGLAGGREQYF	TGTGCCAGCAGGCAGGGACTAGCGGGAGGGCGGGAGCAGTACTTC	NA	TRBV6-1	TRBJ2-7	TRBD2
CASSLWTSGDVGANVLTF	TGTGCCAGTAGTTTATGGACTAGCGGGGACGTAGGGGCCAACGTCCTGACTTTC	few	TRBV19	TRBJ2-6	TRBD2
CASSLLQGPYSPLHF	TGTGCCAGCAGTTTATTGCAGGGGCCATATTCACCCCTCCACTTT	once	TRBV28	TRBJ1-6	NA
CASSLGAGGASWGYTF	TGTGCCAGCAGCTTAGGGGCAGGGGGCGCATCATGGGGCTACACCTTC	NA	TRBV7-6	TRBJ1-2	TRBD1
CASSLGLRDSSYEQYF	TGTGCCAGCAGTTTAGGGTTGAGGGATAGCTCCTACGAGCAGTACTTC	NA	TRBV28	TRBJ2-7	NA
CASSVTGTNNEQFF	TGTGCCAGCAGTGTTACTGGGACTAATAATGAGCAGTTCTTC	few	TRBV6-4	TRBJ2-1	TRBD2
CSTRDTTFGYTF	TGCAGCACGAGGGACACTACTTTTGGCTACACCTTC	NA	TRBV29-1	TRBJ1-2	NA
CASVGLAQTQYF	TGTGCCAGCGTCGGACTAGCCCAAACGCAGTATTTT	NA	TRBV2	TRBJ2-3	TRBD2
CASSQETGSGEQFF	TGTGCCAGCAGCCAAGAAACAGGGAGCGGTGAGCAGTTCTTC	NA	TRBV4-2	TRBJ2-1	NA
CATSREGAGANVLTF	TGTGCCACCAGCAGAGAAGGGGCTGGGGCCAACGTCCTGACTTTC	NA	TRBV15	TRBJ2-6	NA
CASSGRTGSYGYTF	TGTGCCAGCAGCGGGAGGACGGGAAGCTATGGCTACACCTTC	NA	TRBV5-4	TRBJ1-2	NA
CASGDSDSRANVLTF	TGTGCCAGCGGAGACTCGGACTCGAGGGCCAACGTCCTGACTTTC	NA	TRBV2	TRBJ2-6	NA
CASSFGGLKGYTF	TGTGCCAGCAGTTTTGGGGGCCTAAAGGGCTACACCTTC	once	TRBV28	TRBJ1-2	NA
CASRRESTDTQYF	TGTGCCAGCAGACGGGAAAGCACAGATACGCAGTATTTT	NA	TRBV6-4	TRBJ2-3	NA
CASSFAGEGYEQYF	TGTGCCAGCAGCTTCGCAGGGGAGGGATACGAGCAGTACTTC	many	TRBV7-6	TRBJ2-7	NA
CASRPGEANYGYTF	TGTGCCAGCAGACCCGGGGAGGCTAACTATGGCTACACCTTC	NA	TRBV7-9	TRBJ1-2	NA
CASSGDRWAGELFF	TGCGCCAGCAGCGGGGACAGGTGGGCCGGGGAGCTGTTTTTT	few	TRBV10-2	TRBJ2-2	TRBD1
CASSIREPAHEQYF	TGTGCCAGCAGCATTCGGGAGCCAGCTCACGAGCAGTACTTC	NA	TRBV21-1	TRBJ2-7	NA
CASSDREGANVLTF	TGTGCCAGCAGTGACAGGGAAGGGGCCAACGTCCTGACTTTC	NA	TRBV6-4	TRBJ2-6	NA
CASSIVPLGTAPTDTQYF	TGTGCCAGCAGTATTGTACCACTCGGGACAGCACCCACAGATACGCAGTATTTT	NA	TRBV27	TRBJ2-3	TRBD1
CASSLFLGGAEGYTF	TGTGCCAGCAGTTTATTTCTAGGGGGCGCTGAGGGCTACACCTTC	once	TRBV27	TRBJ1-2	TRBD1